A selection of T cell receptor beta chains follows, all from one sample in a study of human T cells and chemical hapten exposure. TCRdb reanalysed the RACE reads using MiXCR and keeps one entry per CDR3 protein. The data contain over 35,000 distinct CDR3 sequences, approximately 3.6% of them singletons. Sequenced here: whole blood, sampled in connection with sensitization to the hapten diphenylcyclopropenone (DPC). Source of these receptors: a man aged 45-65 years with alopecia areata. Some clones in this sample may be carry-over from other donors' samples. Each CDR3 is given with its conserved first and last residue. D genes are given only for firm matches. Size values are once, few and many counts, or a class for expanded clones, and some rows have none.

j_call,cdr3_length,d_call,v_call,clone_size,cdr3_aa,cdr3_nt
TRBJ1-1,13,.,TRBV20-1,many,CSAPRQKNTEAFF,TGCAGTGCCCCGAGACAAAAGAACACTGAAGCTTTCTTT
TRBJ2-2,15,TRBD1,TRBV7-3,many,CASSTRQGETGELFF,TGTGCCAGCAGCACTCGACAGGGTGAAACCGGGGAGCTGTTTTTT
TRBJ2-7,14,.,TRBV4-1,many,CASSIPGTRREQYF,TGCGCCAGCAGCATTCCCGGGACACGGCGCGAGCAGTACTTC
TRBJ1-5,13,.,TRBV3-1,.,CASSRDGWQPQHF,TGTGCCAGCAGCCGAGACGGGTGGCAGCCCCAGCATTTT
TRBJ2-1,13,TRBD2,TRBV29-1,many,CSVAGGPRNEQFF,TGCAGCGTAGCGGGAGGGCCGAGGAATGAGCAGTTCTTC
TRBJ2-1,15,TRBD2,TRBV5-1,many,CASSAGLAGFNEQFF,TGCGCCAGCAGCGCGGGACTAGCGGGTTTCAATGAGCAGTTCTTC
TRBJ2-1,12,.,TRBV12-3/TRBV12-4,many,CASSYADNEQFF,TGTGCCAGCAGTTACGCGGACAATGAGCAGTTCTTC
TRBJ2-1,16,TRBD2,TRBV20-1,many,CSAPPTSGQNYNEQFF,TGCAGTGCTCCCCCGACTAGCGGACAAAACTACAATGAGCAGTTCTTC
TRBJ2-2,15,.,TRBV24-1,many,CATSDPQRNTGELFF,TGTGCCACCAGTGATCCCCAACGGAACACCGGGGAGCTGTTTTTT
TRBJ2-1,14,TRBD1,TRBV6-5,many,CASSSSRDRGPQFF,TGTGCCAGCAGTTCGTCCCGGGACAGGGGGCCCCAGTTCTTC
TRBJ2-5,16,TRBD1,TRBV28,many,CASSVTGTGASGAQYF,TGTGCCAGCAGTGTTACCGGGACAGGGGCCTCAGGAGCCCAGTACTTC
TRBJ1-1,14,.,TRBV6-5,many,CASSYRRANTEAFF,TGTGCCAGCAGTTATCGGAGAGCGAACACTGAAGCTTTCTTT
TRBJ2-5,18,TRBD2,TRBV25-1,many,CASSIPTSGRARQETQYF,TGTGCCAGCTCGATACCAACTAGCGGGAGGGCCCGCCAAGAGACCCAGTACTTC
TRBJ2-1,15,.,TRBV2,many,CASSVKATYMTEQFF,TGTGCCAGCAGCGTTAAGGCAACGTATATGACTGAGCAGTTCTTC
TRBJ2-3,11,.,TRBV3-1,many,CASGRTDTQYF,TGTGCCAGCGGACGCACAGATACGCAGTATTTT
TRBJ2-7,15,.,TRBV25-1,many,CASSTARGDPYEQYF,TGTGCCAGCAGCACGGCCAGGGGCGATCCCTACGAGCAGTACTTC
TRBJ2-1,14,.,TRBV5-1,many,CASSLTSKLNEQFF,TGCGCCAGCAGCTTGACTAGCAAGTTAAATGAGCAGTTCTTC
TRBJ2-7,15,TRBD1,TRBV6-2/TRBV6-3,many,CASKWDRGLSYEQYF,TGTGCCAGCAAGTGGGACAGGGGGCTCTCCTACGAGCAGTACTTC
TRBJ2-6,14,.,TRBV7-9,medium-sized,CASSLDSGANVLTF,TGTGCCAGCAGCTTGGACTCTGGGGCCAACGTCCTGACTTTC
TRBJ2-7,13,TRBD1,TRBV20-1,many,CSVTGQTNYEQYF,TGCAGTGTGACGGGACAGACCAACTACGAGCAGTACTTC
TRBJ2-1,12,.,TRBV11-2,many,CASSPGASEQFF,TGTGCCAGCAGCCCAGGGGCTAGTGAGCAGTTCTTC
TRBJ1-6,15,.,TRBV4-3,few,CASSQISGRGSPLHF,TGCGCCAGCAGCCAGATCTCCGGGCGCGGTTCACCCCTCCACTTT
TRBJ2-3,15,.,TRBV28,many,CASSPPDYSTDTQYF,TGTGCCAGCAGTCCCCCCGACTACAGCACAGATACGCAGTATTTT
TRBJ2-2,15,TRBD2,TRBV29-1,many,CSVCSTSGATGELFF,TGCAGCGTCTGTTCCACTAGCGGAGCTACCGGGGAGCTGTTTTTT
TRBJ2-3,10,.,TRBV29-1,many,CSAGSDTQYF,TGCAGCGCCGGCTCGGATACGCAGTATTTT
TRBJ1-6,22,TRBD1,TRBV7-8,few,CASSLRASLGQGTPFGRSPLHF,TGTGCCAGCAGCTTAAGGGCCTCCCTAGGACAGGGGACTCCCTTTGGGCGTTCACCCCTCCACTTT
TRBJ2-2,13,.,TRBV7-2,.,CASSRGFIGELFF,TGTGCCAGCAGCCGGGGCTTCATCGGGGAGCTGTTTTTT
TRBJ2-7,14,.,TRBV15,many,CATSRGLLGGEQYF,TGTGCCACCAGCAGAGGACTCCTAGGGGGCGAGCAGTACTTC
TRBJ1-5,14,.,TRBV6-6,many,CASIKDGSRWPQHF,TGTGCCAGCATTAAAGACGGCTCGCGATGGCCCCAGCATTTT
TRBJ2-1,12,.,TRBV5-1,many,CASRTVNNEQFF,TGCGCCAGCAGGACTGTCAACAATGAGCAGTTCTTC
TRBJ1-5,14,.,TRBV27,.,CASNSQETNQPQHF,TGTGCCAGCAATTCACAGGAAACCAATCAGCCCCAGCATTTT
TRBJ1-5,13,.,TRBV6-1,many,CATSVNKGQPQHF,TGTGCCACCTCGGTCAACAAGGGTCAGCCCCAGCATTTT
TRBJ2-4,21,TRBD1,TRBV18,many,CASSPNSNPTGVSGTKNIQYF,TGTGCCAGCTCCCCAAACTCAAACCCAACAGGGGTTAGTGGGACCAAAAACATTCAGTACTTC
TRBJ2-3,16,TRBD2,TRBV6-1,many,CASSPRSGIGTDTQYF,TGTGCCAGCAGTCCTCGTAGCGGGATCGGCACAGATACGCAGTATTTT
TRBJ1-5,16,.,TRBV12-3/TRBV12-4,many,CASSRGGRGVDQPQHF,TGTGCCAGCAGTCGAGGGGGTCGGGGGGTGGACCAGCCCCAGCATTTT
TRBJ2-5,15,.,TRBV2,.,CASSEERTALETQYF,TGTGCCAGCAGTGAAGAACGGACAGCCCTAGAGACCCAGTACTTC
TRBJ2-3,17,TRBD1,TRBV5-1,few,CASSLVRTGTDPDTQYF,TGCGCCAGCAGCTTGGTCAGGACAGGAACCGATCCAGATACGCAGTATTTT
TRBJ1-3,13,.,TRBV9,many,CASSVITGNTIYF,TGTGCCAGCAGCGTAATAACTGGAAACACCATATATTTT
TRBJ2-3,17,TRBD2,TRBV7-6,many,CASSYRGTSGTTDTQYF,TGTGCCAGCAGTTACCGAGGGACTAGCGGGACCACAGATACGCAGTATTTT
TRBJ2-5,15,TRBD2,TRBV7-2,many,CASSLTLAGEKTQYF,TGTGCCAGCAGCTTAACCTTAGCGGGAGAAAAGACCCAGTACTTC
TRBJ1-5,14,.,TRBV12-3/TRBV12-4,many,CASSLVVSNQPQHF,TGTGCCAGCAGTTTAGTGGTTAGCAATCAGCCCCAGCATTTT
TRBJ1-1,11,.,TRBV12-3/TRBV12-4,many,CATSQRTEAFF,TGTGCCACCTCACAACGCACTGAAGCTTTCTTT
TRBJ1-3,16,.,TRBV3-1,.,CASSQADSLSGNTIYF,TGTGCCAGCAGCCAAGCGGACTCTCTCTCTGGAAACACCATATATTTT
TRBJ2-1,15,.,TRBV5-1,few,CASSLALGAYNEQFF,TGCGCCAGCAGCTTGGCCTTGGGGGCCTACAATGAGCAGTTCTTC
TRBJ2-1,15,TRBD2,TRBV6-4,many,CASSESSGNYNEQFF,TGTGCCAGCAGTGAAAGTAGCGGGAATTACAATGAGCAGTTCTTC
TRBJ1-1,13,.,TRBV29-1,few,CSVVSSPGTEAFF,TGCAGCGTTGTAAGCAGTCCGGGGACTGAAGCTTTCTTT
TRBJ2-5,16,TRBD2,TRBV6-6,many,CASRPPTSGSGETQYF,TGTGCCAGCAGGCCCCCGACTAGCGGGAGCGGGGAGACCCAGTACTTC
TRBJ2-7,11,.,TRBV2,many,CASSPPRTVFF,TGTGCCAGCAGCCCCCCGAGGACAGTTTTCTTC
TRBJ1-1,14,.,TRBV12-5,many,CASGLVLRAGEAFF,TGTGCTAGTGGTTTGGTGCTCAGGGCAGGTGAAGCTTTCTTT
TRBJ2-7,15,TRBD2,TRBV27,many,CASSLTTSGPYEQYF,TGTGCCAGCAGTTTAACGACTAGCGGTCCCTACGAGCAGTACTTC
TRBJ1-4,15,TRBD1,TRBV27,many,CASSSHRGRNEKLFF,TGTGCCAGCAGTTCCCACAGGGGGCGGAATGAAAAACTGTTTTTT
TRBJ2-2,14,.,TRBV27,many,CASSLFLGSGELFF,TGTGCCAGCAGTTTATTCCTAGGCAGCGGGGAGCTGTTTTTT
TRBJ2-2,16,TRBD1,TRBV7-2,many,CASRGPGTGRTGELFF,TGTGCCAGCCGGGGACCGGGGACAGGTCGGACCGGGGAGCTGTTTTTT
TRBJ2-7,15,.,TRBV10-3,many,CAISESTLVTGEQYF,TGTGCCATCAGTGAGTCGACGCTAGTGACCGGCGAGCAGTACTTC
TRBJ1-4,13,.,TRBV7-8,many,CASSLGEIGRLFF,TGTGCCAGCAGCTTAGGGGAGATCGGAAGACTGTTTTTT
TRBJ2-1,15,.,TRBV28,.,CASTQTGTTYNEQFF,TGTGCCAGCACCCAAACAGGAACCACCTACAATGAGCAGTTCTTC
TRBJ2-2,13,.,TRBV4-3,few,CASSPEAAGELFF,TGCGCCAGCAGCCCTGAAGCGGCCGGGGAGCTGTTTTTT